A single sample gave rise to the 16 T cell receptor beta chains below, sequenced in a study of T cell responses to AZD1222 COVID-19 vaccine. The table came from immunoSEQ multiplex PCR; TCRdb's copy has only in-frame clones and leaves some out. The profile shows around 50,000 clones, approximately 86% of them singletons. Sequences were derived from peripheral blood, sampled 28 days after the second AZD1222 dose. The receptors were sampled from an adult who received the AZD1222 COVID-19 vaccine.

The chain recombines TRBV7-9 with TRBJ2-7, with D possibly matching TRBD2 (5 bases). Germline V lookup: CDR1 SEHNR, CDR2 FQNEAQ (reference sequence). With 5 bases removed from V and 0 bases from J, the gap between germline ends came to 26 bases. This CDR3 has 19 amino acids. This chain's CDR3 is CASSPIGPGEGANSYEQYF. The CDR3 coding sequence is TGTGCCAGCAGCCCTATCGGACCCGGAGAGGGAGCAAACTCCTACGAGCAGTACTTC.

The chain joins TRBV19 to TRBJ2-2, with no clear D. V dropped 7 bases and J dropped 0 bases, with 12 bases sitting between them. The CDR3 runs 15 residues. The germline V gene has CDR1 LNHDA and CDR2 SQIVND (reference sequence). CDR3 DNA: TGTGCCAGTACCCAGGACGGAGCGAACACCGGGGAGCTGTTTTTT. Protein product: CASTQDGANTGELFF.

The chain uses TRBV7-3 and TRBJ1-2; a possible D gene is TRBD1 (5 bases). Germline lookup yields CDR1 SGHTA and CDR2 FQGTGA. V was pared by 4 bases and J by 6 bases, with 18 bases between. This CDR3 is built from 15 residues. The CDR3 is CASSSEGQGWDGYTF. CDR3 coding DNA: TGTGCCAGCAGCTCAGAGGGTCAGGGCTGGGATGGCTACACCTTC.

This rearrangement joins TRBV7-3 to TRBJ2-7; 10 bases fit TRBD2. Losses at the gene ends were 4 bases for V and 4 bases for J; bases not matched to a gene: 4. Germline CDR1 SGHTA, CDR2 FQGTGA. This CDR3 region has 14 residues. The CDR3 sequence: CASSSGLAPYEQYF. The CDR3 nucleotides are TGTGCCAGCAGCTCGGGACTAGCGCCTTACGAGCAGTACTTC.

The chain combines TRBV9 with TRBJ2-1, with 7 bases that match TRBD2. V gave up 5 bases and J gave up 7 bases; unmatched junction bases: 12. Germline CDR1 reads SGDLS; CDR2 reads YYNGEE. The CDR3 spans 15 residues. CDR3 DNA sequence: TGTGCCAGCAGTGGTTGGGGGGAGGGCCGGAATGAGCAGTTCTTC. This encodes CASSGWGEGRNEQFF.

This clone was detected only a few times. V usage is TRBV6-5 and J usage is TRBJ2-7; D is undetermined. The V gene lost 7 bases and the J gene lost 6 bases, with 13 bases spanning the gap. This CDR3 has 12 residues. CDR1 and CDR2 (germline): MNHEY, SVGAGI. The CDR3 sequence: CASKRLDGEQYF. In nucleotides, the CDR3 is TGTGCCAGCAAAAGGTTGGATGGCGAGCAGTACTTC.

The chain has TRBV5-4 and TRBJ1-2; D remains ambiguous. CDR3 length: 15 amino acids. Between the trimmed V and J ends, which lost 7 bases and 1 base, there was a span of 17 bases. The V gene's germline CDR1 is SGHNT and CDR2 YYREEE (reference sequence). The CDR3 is CASRLSVGFNYGYTF. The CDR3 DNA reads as TGTGCCAGCCGGCTGAGCGTGGGGTTTAACTATGGCTACACCTTC.

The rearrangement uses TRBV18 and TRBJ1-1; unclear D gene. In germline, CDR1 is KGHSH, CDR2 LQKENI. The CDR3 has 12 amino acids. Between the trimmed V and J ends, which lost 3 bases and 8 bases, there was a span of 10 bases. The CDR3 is CASSPRTAEAFF. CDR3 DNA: TGTGCCAGCTCACCCCGGACTGCCGAAGCTTTCTTT.

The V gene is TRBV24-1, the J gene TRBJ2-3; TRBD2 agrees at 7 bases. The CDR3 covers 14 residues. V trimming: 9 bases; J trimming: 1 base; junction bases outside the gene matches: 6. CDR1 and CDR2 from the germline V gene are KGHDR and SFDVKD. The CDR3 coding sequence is TGTGCCACCGGGGCGGGAGAGGGCACAGATACGCAGTATTTT. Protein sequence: CATGAGEGTDTQYF.

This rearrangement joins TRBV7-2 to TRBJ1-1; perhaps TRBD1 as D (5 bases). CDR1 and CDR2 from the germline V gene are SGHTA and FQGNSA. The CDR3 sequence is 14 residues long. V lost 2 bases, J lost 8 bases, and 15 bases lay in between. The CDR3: CASSLTGRASEAFF. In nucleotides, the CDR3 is TGTGCCAGCAGCTTAACCGGCAGGGCTTCGGAAGCTTTCTTT.

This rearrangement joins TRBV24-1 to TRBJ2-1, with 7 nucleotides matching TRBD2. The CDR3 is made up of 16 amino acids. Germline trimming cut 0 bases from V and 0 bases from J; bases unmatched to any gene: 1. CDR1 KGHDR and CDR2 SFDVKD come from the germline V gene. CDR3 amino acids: CATSDLSSGSYNEQFF. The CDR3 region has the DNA TGTGCCACCAGTGATTTGTCTAGCGGCTCCTACAATGAGCAGTTCTTC.

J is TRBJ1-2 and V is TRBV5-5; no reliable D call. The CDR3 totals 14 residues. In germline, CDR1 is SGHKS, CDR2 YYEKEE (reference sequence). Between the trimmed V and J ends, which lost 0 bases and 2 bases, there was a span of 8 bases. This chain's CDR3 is CASSLGAGNYGYTF. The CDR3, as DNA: TGTGCCAGCAGCTTGGGGGCAGGAAACTATGGCTACACCTTC.

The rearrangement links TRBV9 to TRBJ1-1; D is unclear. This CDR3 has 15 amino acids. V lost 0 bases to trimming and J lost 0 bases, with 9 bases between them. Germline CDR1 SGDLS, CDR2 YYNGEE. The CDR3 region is CASSVESQLNTEAFF. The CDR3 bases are TGTGCCAGCAGCGTAGAGTCACAGCTGAACACTGAAGCTTTCTTT.

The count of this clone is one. DNA for the CDR3: TGTGCCAGCAGCCCGCCCGCCCGGTACATTCAGTACTTC. Its protein product is CASSPPARYIQYF. This chain connects TRBV7-9 to TRBJ2-4, with D hard to call. CDR3 length equals 13 residues. Germline V gene data show CDR1 as SEHNR and CDR2 as FQNEAQ (reference sequence). Trimming cost V 5 bases and J 8 bases, with 13 bases left between them.

The CDR3 nucleotides are TGTGCCAGCAGCTCCGGGGTCAACGTCAGAGGCAATCAGCCCCAGCATTTT. This translates into CASSSGVNVRGNQPQHF. The rearrangement uses TRBV7-8 and TRBJ1-5; D is uncertain. CDR3 length equals 17 residues. V was pared by 4 bases and J by 2 bases, with 18 bases between. Germline CDR1 is SGHVS and CDR2 is FQNEAQ.

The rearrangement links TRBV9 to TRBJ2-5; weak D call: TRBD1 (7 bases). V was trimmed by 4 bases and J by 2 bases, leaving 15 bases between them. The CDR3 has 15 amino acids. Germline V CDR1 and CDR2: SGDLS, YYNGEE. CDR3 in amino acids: CASSKRAGGQETQYF. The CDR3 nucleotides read TGTGCCAGCAGCAAGAGGGCAGGGGGGCAAGAGACCCAGTACTTC.